These 9 T cell receptor beta chains share one sample of origin, sequenced in a study of T cells in Graves' hyperthyroidism and ophthalmopathy. TCR beta CDR3 regions were amplified from RNA transcripts. A first-round RT-PCR of the TCR CDR3 used the HTBI primer set. TCRdb analysed the multiplex PCR reads with MiXCR anew, one entry per CDR3 protein. The sample shows about 46,000 distinct CDR3 sequences, around 48% of them seen only once. The sample consisted of peripheral blood or thyroid tissue (not recorded which). Receptors were obtained from a woman aged 45-65 years with Graves' hyperthyroidism.

This clonotype occurred many times. The V and J genes are TRBV4-2 and TRBJ2-7; TRBD1 is a possible D gene (5 bases). The germline V and J ends were trimmed by 0 bases and 2 bases, with 8 bases remaining between them. The CDR3 is made up of 14 amino acids. Germline V lookup: CDR1 LGHNA, CDR2 YNFKEQ. CDR3 DNA: TGTGCCAGCAGCCAAGACCAGGGTCCCTACGAGCAGTACTTC. Translated, it gives CASSQDQGPYEQYF.

Details on this clonotype: One junction end does not reproduce the germline sequence, and a read error may be involved. J is TRBJ1-3 and V is TRBV7-2, with D possibly TRBD1 on 5 matching bases. The CDR3 totals 17 residues. Germline V gene data show CDR1 as SGHTA and CDR2 as FQGNSA. CDR3 amino acids: CASSSFRGRSSGNTIYF. Here the CDR3 DNA reads TGTGCCAGCAGCTCATTCCGGGGACGGAGCTCTGGAAACACCATATACTTT. Looking up the rest from reference TRBV7-2 and TRBJ1-3 gives the full variable domain: GAGVSQSPSNKVTEKGKDVELRCDPISGHTALYWYRQSLGQGLEFLIYFQGNSAPDKSGLPSDRFSAERTGGSVSTLTIQRTQQEDSAVYLCASSSFRGRSSGNTIYFGEGSWLTVV.

This clonotype has ten or more counts. The chain has TRBV29-1 and TRBJ1-4, with a possible D match to TRBD1 (5 bases). Germline V gives CDR1 SQVTM, CDR2 ANQGSEA. Trimming took 1 base from V and 5 from J, leaving 20 bases between them. This CDR3 has 17 residues. DNA for the CDR3: TGCAGCGTTGAAGGGGGACCACTCATTATCGGGAATGAAAAACTGTTTTTT. Translation: CSVEGGPLIIGNEKLFF.

The chain has TRBV2 and TRBJ2-2; no reliable D call. Between the trimmed V and J ends, which lost 3 bases and 1 base, there was a span of 6 bases. CDR1 is SNHLY, CDR2 FYNNEI, per germline. The length of the CDR3 is 14 residues. The CDR3 sequence is CASSETQNTGELFF. DNA for the CDR3: TGTGCCAGCAGTGAGACTCAGAACACCGGGGAGCTGTTTTTT.

To note about this clonotype: One junction end does not reproduce the germline sequence, and a read error may be involved. The chain uses TRBV29-1 and TRBJ1-3; TRBD1 aligns across 9 bases. Germline assignment: CDR1 SQVTM and CDR2 ANQGSEA. The length of the CDR3 is 13 residues. The CDR3 protein is CSVRQGDGNTIYF. In nucleotides, the CDR3 is TGCAGCGTCCGACAGGGGGATGGAAACACCATATATTTC.

CDR3 protein: CASSGTSRGTYEQYF. The CDR3 coding sequence is TGTGCCAGCAGCGGAACCTCCAGGGGGACCTACGAGCAGTACTTC. This chain connects TRBV6-5 to TRBJ2-7; 7 nucleotides agree with TRBD1. The CDR3 has 15 residues. Trimming took 6 bases from V and 2 from J; bases not matched to a gene: 10. Germline loops: CDR1 MNHEY, CDR2 SVGAGI.

The chain is built from TRBV7-2 and TRBJ2-7; D might be TRBD1 (6 bases). This CDR3 comprises 13 residues. CDR1 is SGHTA, CDR2 FQGNSA, per germline. Trimming left V 5 bases short and J 6 bases short, with 14 bases between. The CDR3 coding sequence is TGTGCCAGCAGCATCGGACAGTCCGGCGAGCAGTACTTC. Translated, it gives CASSIGQSGEQYF.

This chain connects TRBV10-3 to TRBJ2-7, with 9 bases identical to TRBD1. This CDR3 is 15 amino acids long. The V gene end was trimmed by 4 bases and the J gene end by 5 bases; junction bases not matched to a gene: 9. Germline CDR1 reads ENHRY; CDR2 reads SYGVKD. CDR3 protein: CAISGSGQGPNEQYF. The CDR3 bases are TGTGCCATCAGTGGATCGGGACAGGGTCCCAACGAGCAGTACTTC.

V usage is TRBV24-1 and J usage is TRBJ2-2; 9 nucleotides match TRBD1. The CDR3 covers 15 residues. J gave up 5 bases and V 5 bases, and 5 bases lay outside the gene matches. Germline CDR1 KGHDR, CDR2 SFDVKD. As DNA, the CDR3 is TGTGCCACCAGTGCCGCCGGGACAGGGACCGGGGAGCTGTTTTTT. It specifies CATSAAGTGTGELFF.